This TCR beta chain was documented in a study of blood T cell repertoires in COVID-19. Study context: Acute-phase and convalescent COVID-19 samples originated in the United States, Italy and Spain. PBMCs, B-cell-depleted T cells, or T cells provided the cDNA or gDNA that made up the material.

Method: immunoSEQ multiplex PCR; TCRdb's copy keeps in-frame clones and lacks some. The table lists roughly 25,000 clones, roughly 90% of them singletons, with around 7.6% in the top ten. J gave up 8 bases and V 4 bases, and 7 bases lay outside the gene matches. Per the germline V gene, CDR1 is SGDLS and CDR2 is YYNGEE. The CDR3 covers 15 residues. The chain carries TRBV9 and TRBJ2-1; 12 bases agree with TRBD1. The source is a human donor in a cohort sampled during active COVID-19. Input material: peripheral blood. CDR3 residues: CASSTSGTGGDEQFF. CDR3 DNA: TGTGCCAGCAGCACTAGTGGGACAGGGGGCGATGAGCAGTTCTTC.